A selection of T cell receptor beta chains follows, all from one sample in a study of blood T cell repertoires in COVID-19. Sequencing was performed with immunoSEQ multiplex PCR; in TCRdb, only in-frame clones are kept and a portion is missing. The table lists a few hundred thousand clones, 75% to 90% of them singletons. Sequencing was done on a sample of peripheral blood. The source of these receptors is a human donor in a cohort sampled during active COVID-19. The CDR3 runs from the conserved cysteine through the conserved F or W. Fields, in order: D gene, clone size, J gene, V gene, CDR3 protein, CDR3 DNA. A D gene is named only where the DNA matches it firmly. Clone size is shown for a subset of rows, as once, few, many or a class of expanded clone.

>-|-|TRBJ1-4|TRBV19
CASSTRVAEKLFF
TGTGCCAGTAGCACGAGGGTTGCGGAAAAACTGTTTTTT
>-|-|TRBJ2-2|TRBV4-3
CASSLQGNTGELFF
TGCGCCAGCAGCCTACAGGGGAACACCGGGGAGCTGTTTTTT
>TRBD2|once|TRBJ2-5|TRBV4-3
CASSQDSTGGPQETQYF
TGCGCCAGCAGCCAAGATTCGACGGGGGGGCCCCAAGAGACCCAGTACTTC
>-|-|TRBJ2-4|TRBV5-6
CASSPLSGVKNIQYF
TGTGCCAGCAGCCCATTGTCGGGGGTCAAAAACATTCAGTACTTC
>-|-|TRBJ1-4|TRBV19
CASSMWGGEKLFF
TGTGCCAGTAGTATGTGGGGGGGTGAAAAACTGTTTTTT
>-|-|TRBJ2-2|TRBV6-2/TRBV6-3
CASSRSTANTGELFF
TGTGCCAGCAGCAGGTCGACAGCGAACACCGGGGAGCTGTTTTTT
>-|-|TRBJ1-1|TRBV3-1/TRBV3-2
CASSLGGGTEAFF
TGTGCCAGCAGCCTCGGGGGGGGAACTGAAGCTTTCTTT
>TRBD2|-|TRBJ2-3|TRBV5-1
CASSPRSWGLAGGEKSTDTQYF
TGCGCCAGCAGCCCGCGGAGTTGGGGGCTAGCGGGAGGTGAGAAGAGCACAGATACGCAGTATTTT
>TRBD1|-|TRBJ2-5|TRBV7-8
CASSKGQGAVQTQYF
TGTGCCAGCAGCAAAGGACAGGGGGCCGTACAGACCCAGTACTTC
>-|-|TRBJ2-6|TRBV25-1
CASSFTAGANVLTF
TGTGCCAGCAGTTTCACAGCTGGGGCCAACGTCCTGACTTTC
>-|-|TRBJ1-2|TRBV21-1
CASSPGGGTLVCYGYTF
TGTGCCAGCAGCCCCGGGGGGGGCACTCTGGTATGCTATGGCTACACCTTC
>-|-|TRBJ1-2|TRBV19
CASSPTTRGPNYGYTF
TGTGCCAGTAGTCCAACCACCAGGGGCCCTAACTATGGCTACACCTTC
>-|-|TRBJ2-3|TRBV11-2
CASSLDWGGPGADTQYF
TGTGCCAGCAGCTTAGATTGGGGGGGGCCCGGGGCGGATACGCAGTATTTT
>-|-|TRBJ2-1|TRBV5-1
CASSWGEVRAYNEQFF
TGCGCCAGCAGCTGGGGCGAGGTAAGGGCCTACAATGAGCAGTTCTTC
>-|-|TRBJ1-1|TRBV4-3
CASRSRGLNTEAFF
TGCGCCAGCAGGTCAAGAGGGCTGAACACTGAAGCTTTCTTT
>TRBD2|-|TRBJ2-1|TRBV18
CASSPLSSGRGGENEQFF
TGTGCCAGCTCACCACTGTCTAGCGGGAGAGGGGGTGAAAATGAGCAGTTCTTC
>TRBD1|-|TRBJ1-2|TRBV27
CASTLTGRSSGYTF
TGTGCCAGCACCTTGACAGGGAGGTCTAGTGGCTACACCTTC
>TRBD1|-|TRBJ2-5|TRBV11-3
CASSTGQGEGETQYF
TGTGCCAGCAGCACTGGACAGGGGGAAGGAGAGACCCAGTACTTC
>TRBD2|-|TRBJ2-3|TRBV7-9
CASSLALAVSTDTQYF
TGTGCCAGCAGCTTAGCGCTAGCGGTTAGCACAGATACGCAGTATTTT
>-|-|TRBJ2-7|TRBV28
CASSLLPGDYEQYF
TGTGCCAGCAGTCTCCTCCCAGGGGACTACGAGCAGTACTTC
>-|-|TRBJ1-2|TRBV29-1
CSANQIGGGGAYGYTF
TGCAGCGCTAATCAAATCGGCGGGGGGGGTGCCTATGGCTACACCTTC
>TRBD1|once|TRBJ1-2|TRBV18
CASSPPGTGLYYGYTF
TGTGCCAGCTCACCACCAGGGACAGGACTCTATTATGGCTACACCTTC
>-|-|TRBJ2-1|TRBV5-1
CASSSYGLAAGNEQFF
TGCGCCAGCAGCTCCTACGGACTGGCGGCGGGCAATGAGCAGTTCTTC
>-|few|TRBJ2-6|TRBV27
CASSLYPQKGLAGANVLTF
TGTGCCAGCAGTTTATACCCACAGAAGGGGTTGGCTGGGGCCAACGTCCTGACTTTC
>-|few|TRBJ1-2|TRBV4-1
CASSHLGGDYGYTF
TGCGCCAGCAGCCATCTCGGGGGGGACTATGGCTACACCTTC
>TRBD2|few|TRBJ2-1|TRBV9
CASSPSLGLAVNEQFF
TGTGCCAGCAGCCCCTCATTGGGACTAGCGGTTAATGAGCAGTTCTTC
>TRBD2|-|TRBJ2-1|TRBV9
CASSVSIGDYRNTEQFF
TGTGCCAGCAGCGTCTCCATAGGGGACTACCGGAACACTGAGCAGTTCTTC
>-|-|TRBJ1-2|TRBV11-2
CASSFASTGIHYGYTF
TGTGCCAGCAGCTTCGCGTCTACAGGGATTCACTATGGCTACACCTTC
>-|-|TRBJ2-5|TRBV6-1
CASSEYGGRETQYF
TGTGCCAGCAGTGAATACGGGGGGCGTGAGACCCAGTACTTC
>-|-|TRBJ2-3|TRBV20-1
CSAKGLDTQYF
TGCAGTGCAAAGGGACTAGATACGCAGTATTTT
>-|-|TRBJ1-4|TRBV19
CASSSGSINEKLFF
TGTGCCAGTAGTAGCGGGTCAATTAATGAAAAACTGTTTTTT
>-|-|TRBJ1-2|TRBV24-1
CATSDSRKIYGYTF
TGTGCCACCAGTGATTCTAGGAAGATCTATGGCTACACCTTC
>-|-|TRBJ2-3|TRBV10-1
CASSEQPDTQYF
TGCGCCAGCAGTGAACAGCCAGATACGCAGTATTTT
>TRBD2|-|TRBJ2-5|TRBV7-9
CASSLDFLAAQETQYF
TGTGCCAGCAGCTTAGATTTTCTAGCGGCCCAAGAGACCCAGTACTTC
>-|-|TRBJ2-1|TRBV18
CASSPNRDEQFF
TGTGCCAGCTCACCTAACCGGGATGAGCAGTTCTTC
>-|-|TRBJ2-3|TRBV6-2/TRBV6-3
CASSWRGTGRSTDTQYF
TGTGCCAGCAGTTGGCGGGGAACGGGGCGAAGCACAGATACGCAGTATTTT
>-|-|TRBJ1-5|TRBV6-6
CASSYGPDSNQPQHF
TGTGCCAGCAGTTACGGTCCAGATAGCAATCAGCCCCAGCATTTT
>-|few|TRBJ2-7|TRBV6-5
CASSYSQGYGEQYF
TGTGCCAGCAGTTACTCACAGGGATATGGCGAGCAGTACTTC
>TRBD2|-|TRBJ2-7|TRBV5-4
CASSSTGLAGSEQYF
TGTGCCAGCAGCTCGACGGGACTAGCGGGCTCCGAGCAGTACTTC
>TRBD2|-|TRBJ2-5|TRBV5-1
CASSLGEGSRERRGETQYF
TGCGCCAGCAGCTTGGGGGAAGGTTCGCGGGAGAGGAGAGGGGAGACCCAGTACTTC
>-|-|TRBJ1-4|TRBV19
CASSNGGQIEKLFF
TGTGCCAGTAGCAATGGCGGACAAATTGAAAAACTGTTTTTT
>-|-|TRBJ1-1|TRBV6-2/TRBV6-3
CASSYTGLMNTEAFF
TGTGCCAGCAGTTATACGGGACTCATGAACACTGAAGCTTTCTTT
>TRBD1|-|TRBJ1-2|TRBV10-1
CASSETIGQAGGPNYGYTF
TGCGCCAGCAGTGAAACTATCGGACAGGCCGGCGGGCCTAACTATGGCTACACCTTC
>TRBD1|-|TRBJ1-4|TRBV15
CATSRRSGQAEEKLFF
TGTGCCACCAGCAGACGATCGGGACAGGCGGAGGAAAAACTGTTTTTT
>-|-|TRBJ1-1|TRBV19
CASSISPLDYPPMGNTEAFF
TGTGCCAGTAGTATATCCCCTCTAGATTATCCCCCAATGGGGAACACTGAAGCTTTCTTT
>TRBD1|-|TRBJ1-4|TRBV4-3
CASSPKAGTGAFNEKLFF
TGCGCCAGCAGCCCAAAAGCAGGGACAGGGGCCTTTAATGAAAAACTGTTTTTT
>TRBD2|-|TRBJ2-2|TRBV14
CASSQDQGLAGRAGELFF
TGTGCCAGCAGCCAAGATCAGGGACTAGCGGGACGGGCCGGGGAGCTGTTTTTT
>-|-|TRBJ2-7|TRBV18
CASSPPTGDYYEQYF
TGTGCCAGCTCACCACCGACAGGAGACTATTACGAGCAGTACTTC
>TRBD1|-|TRBJ2-5|TRBV5-1
CASSFPTGAGETQYF
TGCGCCAGCAGCTTTCCGACAGGGGCAGGGGAGACCCAGTACTTC
>-|few|TRBJ1-2|TRBV7-3
CASSFVGGYGYTF
TGTGCCAGCAGCTTCGTCGGGGGCTATGGCTACACCTTC
>-|few|TRBJ1-2|TRBV10-1
CASSSDSNYGYTF
TGCGCCAGTTCCTCGGACAGCAACTATGGCTACACCTTC
>-|-|TRBJ2-3|TRBV14
CASSQRQAADTQYF
TGTGCCAGCAGCCAGAGACAGGCGGCAGATACGCAGTATTTT
>-|-|TRBJ2-7|TRBV5-1
CASTPRQDSAYEQYF
TGCGCCAGCACCCCACGACAGGATTCGGCCTACGAGCAGTACTTC
>-|-|TRBJ1-1|TRBV6-5
CASRRVNTEAFF
TGTGCCAGCAGGAGAGTGAACACTGAAGCTTTCTTT